What follows are 22 T cell receptor beta chains derived from one specimen sequenced in a study of T cells after yellow fever vaccination. From the 5' RACE reads, TCRdb called clonotypes with MiXCR, one entry per CDR3 protein. Among some 73,000 distinct CDR3 sequences listed, almost 8% were seen once. The input for sequencing was CD8+ T cells sorted from PBMCs, taken on the day of the yellow fever booster vaccination. The receptors stem from a young man who received the YFV17D yellow fever vaccine.

This clonotype has a single count. A much larger clone differs by one base, so this may be a read error. This sequence joins TRBV5-1 and TRBJ1-1, with D perhaps TRBD1 (6 bases). V was shortened by 2 bases and J by 7 bases, with 21 bases between the two germline ends. CDR1 and CDR2 (germline): SGHRS, YFSETQ. This CDR3 region has 16 residues. CDR3 residues: CASSFDQGPRSDEAFF. The CDR3 DNA reads TGCGCCAGCAGCTTTGATCAGGGGCCTCGAAGCGATGAAGCTTTCTTT.

The CDR3 DNA reads TGTGCCAGCAGTTACTCAGCTCTAGCGGCCAACCACGAGCAGTACTTC. Translating gives CASSYSALAANHEQYF. The rearrangement links TRBV6-5 to TRBJ2-7; 7 nucleotides match TRBD2. CDR1 is MNHEY, CDR2 SVGAGI, per germline. CDR3 length: 16 amino acids. J lost 5 bases, V lost 0 bases, and 10 bases had no gene match.

This clonotype appeared a few times. The chain recombines TRBV7-6 with TRBJ2-5; 9 bases line up with TRBD2. This CDR3 has 17 residues. CDR1 is SGHVS and CDR2 is FNYEAQ in the germline V gene. Trimming cost V 5 bases and J 2 bases; bases outside gene matches: 12. The chain's CDR3 is CASSLPGLAGFQETQYF. Written as DNA, the CDR3 is TGTGCCAGCAGCCTCCCCGGGCTAGCGGGATTTCAAGAGACCCAGTACTTC.

This clonotype has only a few counts. V and J are TRBV4-2 and TRBJ1-5, with 11 bases matching TRBD1. This CDR3 is built from 15 residues. Germline assignment: CDR1 LGHNA and CDR2 YNFKEQ. Germline trimming cut 1 base from V and 6 bases from J; bases unmatched to any gene: 2. In nucleotides, the CDR3 is TGTGCCAGCAGCCAAGGGACAGGGGGCGTTCAGCCCCAGCATTTT. Encoded protein: CASSQGTGGVQPQHF.

The V and J genes are TRBV18 and TRBJ2-2; D might be TRBD1 or TRBD2, each matching 5 bases. V lost 3 bases to trimming and J lost 3 bases, with 17 bases between them. This CDR3 has 17 amino acids. Germline V lookup: CDR1 KGHSH, CDR2 LQKENI. The CDR3 is CASSPDLAGDHTGELFF. In DNA form, the CDR3 reads TGTGCCAGCTCACCTGACTTGGCCGGGGACCACACCGGGGAGCTGTTTTTT.

This clonotype was detected many times. One end of the junction is discordant with germline, which a read error may explain. The chain employs TRBV7-2 and TRBJ2-1; 8 bases align to TRBD2. Germline V gene lookup returns CDR1 SGHTA and CDR2 FQGNSA. The CDR3 contains 12 residues. The CDR3 here is CASSLGTSFFLF. The DNA of the CDR3 is TGTGCCAGCAGCTTAGGGACTAGCTTTTTCCTCTTC.

This clonotype has a handful of counts. The chain links TRBV6-2 or TRBV6-3 to TRBJ2-7; possible D gene TRBD2, 5 bases. This CDR3 is built from 12 residues. V was shortened by 6 bases and J by 6 bases, with 12 bases between the two germline ends. Germline-derived CDR1 and CDR2 are MNHEY and SVGEGT. The CDR3 sequence: CASSRTSSEQYF. CDR3 nucleotides: TGTGCCAGCAGCCGAACTAGTTCCGAGCAGTACTTC.

This clonotype was counted between two and nine times. V is TRBV5-5 and J is TRBJ2-3, with 8 bases lining up with TRBD2. V shed 3 bases, J shed 6 bases, and the junction held 6 bases outside the gene matches. CDR3 length: 14 residues. The germline gives CDR1 SGHKS, CDR2 YYEKEE (reference sequence). The CDR3 DNA reads as TGTGCCAGCAGCTGGAGCCCTAGCGGGGATACGCAGTATTTT. It yields the protein CASSWSPSGDTQYF.

The chain couples TRBV9 to TRBJ2-3, with 15 bases identical to TRBD2. The CDR3 has 15 residues. Germline loops: CDR1 SGDLS, CDR2 YYNGEE. With V trimmed by 3 bases and J by 9 bases, 5 bases remained unmatched. DNA for the CDR3: TGTGCCAGCAGCGCGGGACTAGCGGGAGGTGGAACGCAGTATTTT. It yields the protein CASSAGLAGGGTQYF.

In nucleotides, the CDR3 is TGTGCCAGCAGCTCCGTAGCGGGAGCTGGGGAGACCCAGTACTTC. Residues: CASSSVAGAGETQYF. The chain joins TRBV28 to TRBJ2-5; TRBD2 matches at 9 bases. V lost 6 bases to trimming and J lost 5 bases; unmatched junction nucleotides: 10. From germline, CDR1 is MDHEN and CDR2 SYDVKM. The CDR3 has 15 residues.

This clonotype has only one observation. The genes are TRBV6-1 and TRBJ2-1; 9 positions agree with TRBD2. Germline loops: CDR1 MNHNS, CDR2 SASEGT. The CDR3 is 15 amino acids. With V trimmed by 6 bases and J by 6 bases, 9 bases remained unmatched. CDR3 residues: CASREAGGPPNEQFF. CDR3 bases: TGTGCCAGCAGGGAGGCGGGAGGGCCCCCCAATGAGCAGTTCTTC.

This clonotype was found many times. The rearrangement uses TRBV5-6 and TRBJ1-6, with D hard to call. CDR3 size: 14 residues. Germline-derived CDR1 and CDR2 are SGHDT and YYEEEE. The V and J ends lost 2 bases and 8 bases respectively, with 11 bases between them. The CDR3 DNA is TGTGCCAGCAGCTTCGGGGAGTTCGATTCACCCCTCCACTTT. Translation: CASSFGEFDSPLHF.

This clonotype has only a few counts. This chain links TRBV6-2 or TRBV6-3 with TRBJ2-6, with D unclear. Germline-derived CDR1 and CDR2 are MNHEY and SVGEGT. The V gene lost 2 bases and the J gene lost 0 bases, with 17 bases spanning the gap. The CDR3 totals 19 residues. In DNA, the CDR3 is TGTGCCAGCAGTTACCCATGGTCCCACTCCAGCTCTGGGGCCAACGTCCTGACTTTC. Residues: CASSYPWSHSSSGANVLTF.

This clonotype was detected a few times. V usage is TRBV5-1 and J usage is TRBJ2-1; TRBD2 aligns across 8 bases. The CDR3 contains 14 residues. With 5 bases clipped from V and 7 bases from J, the junction kept 8 bases outside the gene matches. Germline CDR1 is SGHRS and CDR2 is YFSETQ. CDR3 bases: TGCGCCAGCAGAGCGGGAGAGTTTGAGAATGAGCAGTTCTTC. Translated, it gives CASRAGEFENEQFF.

This clonotype was counted only a few times. The genes are TRBV24-1 and TRBJ2-1, with D tentatively TRBD2 (5 bases). CDR3 length equals 15 residues. The germline V gene has CDR1 KGHDR and CDR2 SFDVKD. Trimming took off 5 bases at V and 3 bases at J, with 13 bases between the two ends. The CDR3, as DNA: TGTGCCACCAGTGGAGGGCAAACCCGCTACAATGAGCAGTTCTTC. Its translation: CATSGGQTRYNEQFF.

V gene TRBV19 combines with J gene TRBJ2-2; weak D call: TRBD1 (6 bases). V lost 5 bases to trimming and J lost 5 bases, with 15 bases between them. The CDR3 is 15 amino acids. Germline CDR1 and CDR2: LNHDA and SQIVND (reference sequence). The CDR3 sequence: CASSLQGVTTGELFF. Here the CDR3 DNA reads TGTGCCAGTAGTCTACAGGGAGTTACGACCGGGGAGCTGTTTTTT.

The table lists this clonotype with a few counts. The J gene is TRBJ2-3, the V gene TRBV12-3 or TRBV12-4, with D possibly matching TRBD2 (5 bases). The CDR3 extends over 15 amino acids. Trimming shortened V by 2 bases and J by 0 bases, and 9 bases separated the two germline ends. The CDR3 loop reads CASSLTGVSTDTQYF. The CDR3 DNA follows: TGTGCCAGCAGTTTAACCGGGGTCAGCACAGATACGCAGTATTTT.

This clonotype has at least ten counts. This chain links TRBV5-1 with TRBJ2-7; D is perhaps TRBD1 (6 bases). The germline V gene has CDR1 SGHRS and CDR2 YFSETQ. Between the trimmed V and J ends, which lost 5 bases and 2 bases, there was a span of 14 bases. The CDR3 runs to 14 residues. In nucleotides, the CDR3 is TGCGCCAGCAGACCCCAGGACAGTGCCTACGAGCAGTACTTC. It specifies CASRPQDSAYEQYF.

This clonotype was seen only a few times. This chain links TRBV7-6 with TRBJ2-5; the D gene is possibly TRBD1 (5 bases). The V end lost 5 bases, the J end lost 3 bases, and 10 bases lay between the germline ends. Germline-derived CDR1 and CDR2 are SGHVS and FNYEAQ. The length of the CDR3 is 13 residues. This CDR3 reads CASSQGMEETQYF. The CDR3 coding sequence is TGTGCCAGCAGCCAGGGTATGGAAGAGACCCAGTACTTC.

This clonotype has ten or more counts. V gene TRBV6-1 combines with J gene TRBJ2-1, with TRBD2 identical over 7 bases. Germline values: CDR1 MNHNS, CDR2 SASEGT. V gave up 5 bases and J gave up 7 bases; unmatched junction bases: 8. CDR3 size: 14 residues. As DNA, the CDR3 is TGTGCCAGCAGTATAGCGGGTGCTCTAAATGAGCAGTTCTTC. It is translated as CASSIAGALNEQFF.

This clonotype has only a few counts. V usage is TRBV12-3 or TRBV12-4 and J usage is TRBJ2-3, with 9 bases matching TRBD2. The ends lost 9 bases at V and 5 bases at J; junction bases unmatched: 15. The CDR3 is made up of 16 amino acids. The CDR3 coding sequence is TGTGCCAGTATAAGAGCCGGGACTAGCTCCGGAGATACGCAGTATTTT. This translates into CASIRAGTSSGDTQYF.

This clonotype was found a few times. The chain carries TRBV20-1 and TRBJ2-7; D remains ambiguous. This CDR3 is built from 12 residues. The ends were cut back, 2 bases at V and 5 bases at J, with 10 bases in the middle. Per the germline V gene, CDR1 is DFQATT and CDR2 is SNEGSKA (reference sequence). The DNA of the CDR3 is TGCAGTGCTAGAACAGCCTGGGACGAGCAGTACTTC. Its translation: CSARTAWDEQYF.